The 27 T cell receptor beta chains below come from one sample, sequenced in a study of radiotherapy plus CTLA-4 blockade in lung cancer (dated by TCRdb to between 2017 and 2018). Libraries were built with the immunoSEQ multiplex PCR assay. TCRdb holds this immuneACCESS table with in-frame rearrangements only. Some clones are missing; in checked studies, unresolved V genes explain under half, and the rest has no known cause. This sample has 64,000 or so clones in its table, and around 68% of those were observed once. In total, the top ten clones hold approximately 8.6% of the sample. This specimen was peripheral blood, taken from a patient treated with radiotherapy plus ipilimumab. These receptors all stem from a human donor with non-small cell lung cancer whose response to radiotherapy plus ipilimumab could not be evaluated.

The chain recombines TRBV7-2 with TRBJ2-2; no definite D call. CDR1 SGHTA and CDR2 FQGNSA come from the germline V gene. The CDR3 loop spans 16 amino acids. V dropped 5 bases and J dropped 6 bases, with 19 bases sitting between them. CDR3 sequence: CASSPRQTSLAGELFF. CDR3 nucleotides: TGTGCCAGCAGCCCGAGACAAACCTCTCTGGCCGGGGAGCTGTTTTTT.

The V and J genes are TRBV6-6 and TRBJ2-1; 8 bases are a match to TRBD2. J lost 8 bases, V lost 6 bases, and 15 bases had no gene match. The CDR3 sequence is 16 residues long. Germline-derived CDR1 and CDR2 are MNHNY and SVGAGI (reference sequence). The CDR3 is CASSPTGGGGRDEQFF. The DNA for the CDR3 is TGTGCCAGCAGCCCCACCGGGGGCGGGGGGCGGGATGAGCAGTTCTTC.

This chain connects TRBV27 to TRBJ2-3, with no clear D. CDR3 size: 11 residues. Trimming left V 3 bases short and J 5 bases short, with 3 bases between. Germline values: CDR1 MNHEY, CDR2 SMNVEV (reference sequence). The CDR3 reads CASSFLDTQYF. Here the CDR3 DNA reads TGTGCCAGCAGTTTTCTAGATACGCAGTATTTT.

This chain joins TRBV19 and TRBJ1-2; D is ambiguous. Between the trimmed V and J ends, which lost 3 bases and 8 bases, there was a span of 10 bases. Germline V gene data show CDR1 as LNHDA and CDR2 as SQIVND (reference sequence). This CDR3 spans 12 amino acids. CDR3 sequence reads: CASSIRGGGYTF. The CDR3 nucleotides are TGTGCCAGTAGTATTCGTGGAGGAGGCTACACCTTC. Supplemented by reference TRBV19 and TRBJ1-2, the full variable domain reads DGGITQSPKYLFRKEGQNVTLSCEQNLNHDAMYWYRQDPGQGLRLIYYSQIVNDFQKGDIAEGYSVSREKKESFPLTVTSAQKNPTAFYLCASSIRGGGYTFGSGTRLTVV.

The gene calls are TRBV11-2 and TRBJ1-2, with D unclear. The V gene's germline CDR1 is SGHAT and CDR2 FQNNGV. Trimming took 5 bases from V and 6 from J, leaving 16 bases between them. This CDR3 has 14 residues. CDR3 loop: CASSRSNGVDGYTF. CDR3 DNA: TGTGCCAGCAGCCGTTCTAACGGTGTCGATGGCTACACCTTC.

V usage is TRBV10-3 and J usage is TRBJ1-2; the D is unclear. The V gene lost 10 bases and the J gene lost 7 bases, with 13 bases spanning the gap. The CDR3 spans 11 residues. The germline gives CDR1 ENHRY, CDR2 SYGVKD. The CDR3 protein is CATTGPGGYTF. The CDR3, as DNA: TGTGCCACGACCGGTCCAGGTGGCTACACCTTC.

This clone was counted a single time. This chain uses TRBV5-1 with TRBJ2-7, with D perhaps TRBD2 (5 bases). V was pared by 0 bases and J by 6 bases, with 13 bases between. CDR3 length: 14 residues. Germline lookup yields CDR1 SGHRS and CDR2 YFSETQ. CDR3: CASSLAGQAAEQYF. The DNA of the CDR3 is TGCGCCAGCAGCTTGGCCGGTCAAGCGGCCGAGCAGTACTTC.

The J gene is TRBJ1-2, the V gene TRBV28; 11 bases fit TRBD1. This CDR3 comprises 17 residues. The germline V gene encodes CDR1 MDHEN and CDR2 SYDVKM. Trimming removed 1 base from V and 2 bases from J; junction bases left unmatched: 6. CDR3 coding DNA: TGTGCCAGCAGTTTATTTGGGACAGGGGGAGAGAACTATGGCTACACCTTC. This translates into CASSLFGTGGENYGYTF.

The J gene is TRBJ1-6, the V gene TRBV28; the match to TRBD1 covers 7 bases. Per germline, CDR1 MDHEN and CDR2 SYDVKM. V gave up 11 bases and J gave up 7 bases; unmatched junction bases: 11. The CDR3 runs 14 residues. The CDR3 coding sequence is TGTGCCGAGTCGAGACAGGGCTTGAATTCACCCCTCCACTTT. As protein: CAESRQGLNSPLHF.

The CDR3: CASSLGTSGRAGTDTQYF. CDR3 sequence (DNA): TGCGCCAGCAGCTTGGGGACTAGCGGGAGGGCCGGCACAGATACGCAGTATTTT. V is TRBV5-1 and J is TRBJ2-3, with 15 bases identical to TRBD2. Trimming at V came to 0 bases and at J to 1 base, leaving 3 bases not matched to a gene. The CDR3 loop spans 18 amino acids. Germline CDR1 reads SGHRS; CDR2 reads YFSETQ. The variable domain in full, completed from reference TRBV5-1 and TRBJ2-3, reads KAGVTQTPRYLIKTRGQQVTLSCSPISGHRSVSWYQQTPGQGLQFLFEYFSETQRNKGNFPGRFSGRQFSNSRSEMNVSTLELGDSALYLCASSLGTSGRAGTDTQYFGPGTRLTVL.

This clone was seen once. The rearrangement uses TRBV4-3 and TRBJ2-7, with no clear D. V was cut by 0 bases and J by 6 bases, with 15 bases left in between. Germline CDR1 reads LGHNA; CDR2 reads YSLEER. This CDR3 is built from 15 residues. CDR3 protein: CASSQEVQSLAEQYF. The CDR3 coding sequence is TGCGCCAGCAGCCAAGAGGTACAGAGTCTCGCCGAGCAGTACTTC.

This clone showed up just once. This chain connects TRBV6-5 to TRBJ2-7; 7 bases are a match to TRBD1. Trimming removed 2 bases from V and 0 bases from J; junction bases left unmatched: 1. The CDR3 covers 14 residues. Germline assignment: CDR1 MNHEY and CDR2 SVGAGI. Written as DNA, the CDR3 is TGTGCCAGCAGTTACCGGGACAGCTCCTACGAGCAGTACTTC. Its protein is CASSYRDSSYEQYF.

This chain connects TRBV6-6 to TRBJ1-2; D is unresolved. The CDR3 length is 15 residues. The germline CDR1 and CDR2 sequences are MNHNY and SVGAGI (reference sequence). The V end was cut by 0 bases, the J end by 6 bases, with 14 bases between. The DNA of the CDR3 is TGTGCCAGCAGTTACTCTGGGGAGGGAGTGGATGGCTACACCTTC. Encoded protein: CASSYSGEGVDGYTF.

DNA for the CDR3: TGTGCCAGCACGTCCGGGCGGGAGAGGGGGTATGAGCAGTTCTTC. Translated: CASTSGRERGYEQFF. The chain has TRBV7-2 and TRBJ2-1; tentatively, D is TRBD2 (7 bases). In germline, CDR1 is SGHTA, CDR2 FQGNSA. This CDR3 is built from 15 residues. Trimming cost V 7 bases and J 8 bases, with 21 bases left between them.

This clone was counted a few times. Other DNA sequences within the sample encode an identical CDR3. The chain uses TRBV6-1 and TRBJ1-1, with D possibly TRBD1 on 6 matching bases. This CDR3 has 13 residues. Germline CDR1 and CDR2: MNHNS and SASEGT. V shed 4 bases and J shed 1 base, with 7 bases lying between them. CDR3 bases: TGTGCCAGCAGTGGGACAGCGAACACTGAAGCTTTCTTT. The encoded protein is CASSGTANTEAFF.

Written as DNA, the CDR3 is TGCAGCGTTCCCCGGGGAGGTTTCTCCTCCTACAATGAGCAGTTCTTC. Residues: CSVPRGGFSSYNEQFF. This rearrangement joins TRBV29-1 to TRBJ2-1; D is perhaps TRBD2 (6 bases). The V and J ends lost 5 bases and 0 bases respectively, with 17 bases between them. Looked up from germline, CDR1 is SQVTM and CDR2 is ANQGSEA. The CDR3 consists of 16 residues.

The rearrangement joins TRBV6-5 to TRBJ1-2, with TRBD1 matching over 8 bases. Looked up from germline, CDR1 is MNHEY and CDR2 is SVGAGI. The CDR3 length is 15 residues. The V gene end was trimmed by 5 bases and the J gene end by 8 bases; junction bases not matched to a gene: 13. CDR3: CASSPPGQGRGGYTF. The DNA for the CDR3 is TGTGCCAGCAGTCCCCCTGGACAGGGAAGAGGCGGCTACACCTTC.

The chain uses TRBV4-2 and TRBJ2-3; D is perhaps TRBD2 (7 bases). Trimming took off 1 base at V and 1 base at J, with 15 bases between the two ends. Germline-derived CDR1 and CDR2 are LGHNA and YNFKEQ. This CDR3 spans 17 amino acids. This chain's CDR3 is CASSQALAGAGTDTQYF. The DNA of the CDR3 is TGTGCCAGCAGCCAAGCCCTCGCGGGGGCTGGCACAGATACGCAGTATTTT.

The J gene is TRBJ2-7, the V gene TRBV19; no firm D call. The CDR3 sequence is 13 residues long. V dropped 3 bases and J dropped 6 bases, with 12 bases sitting between them. The germline V gene has CDR1 LNHDA and CDR2 SQIVND (reference sequence). CDR3: CASSMTRLGEQYF. The DNA of the CDR3 is TGTGCCAGTAGTATGACCAGGCTCGGCGAGCAGTACTTC.

This clone appeared a single time. J is TRBJ2-7 and V is TRBV6-5; 7 bases agree with TRBD1. The CDR3 loop spans 13 amino acids. Germline lookup yields CDR1 MNHEY and CDR2 SVGAGI. V was clipped by 6 bases and J by 4 bases; unmatched bases: 6. The CDR3 reads CASRTGQRYEQYF. The CDR3 DNA sequence: TGTGCCAGCAGAACGGGACAGAGATACGAGCAGTACTTC.

Comment on this clone: The junction does not match germline at one end; this may be a read error. The chain is built from TRBV19 and TRBJ2-7, with a weak D call TRBD2 (6 bases). In germline, CDR1 is LNHDA, CDR2 SQIVND (reference sequence). This CDR3 has 15 amino acids. CDR3 DNA sequence: TGTGCCAGTAGTATTGTTCGGGACTTCTCCTACGGGCAGTACTTC. It translates to CASSIVRDFSYGQYF.

As concerns this clone: A read error may produce the germline difference seen at one junction end. The chain couples TRBV11-2 to TRBJ1-6; D remains ambiguous. The CDR3 is made up of 15 amino acids. The germline V gene has CDR1 SGHAT and CDR2 FQNNGV. In nucleotides, the CDR3 is TGTGCCAGCAGCTTAGTCCGGGAATATAGTTCACCCCTCCACTTT. Translation: CASSLVREYSSPLHF.

The chain recombines TRBV29-1 with TRBJ2-2, with D possibly TRBD2 on 6 matching bases. The CDR3 has 15 residues. Germline lookup yields CDR1 SQVTM and CDR2 ANQGSEA. V was clipped by 3 bases and J by 7 bases, with 18 bases between them. CDR3 protein: CSVEGGRGAVGELFF. DNA for the CDR3: TGCAGCGTTGAGGGGGGAAGGGGCGCGGTCGGGGAGCTGTTTTTT.

This chain uses TRBV15 with TRBJ1-2, with 8 bases that match TRBD1. Trimming cost V 0 bases and J 4 bases; bases outside gene matches: 4. The CDR3 contains 15 residues. Germline CDR1 and CDR2: LNHNV and YYDKDF (reference sequence). The CDR3 region is CATSRDSTGVYGYTF. The CDR3 bases are TGTGCCACCAGCAGAGATTCGACAGGGGTCTATGGCTACACCTTC.

This chain uses TRBV6-5 with TRBJ2-7; D is unresolved. The CDR3 is made up of 11 amino acids. Germline-derived CDR1 and CDR2 are MNHEY and SVGAGI. With 9 bases removed from V and 4 bases from J, the gap between germline ends came to 10 bases. CDR3 in amino acids: CASTTWYEQYF. CDR3 DNA sequence: TGTGCCAGTACCACTTGGTACGAGCAGTACTTC.

V gene TRBV7-9 combines with J gene TRBJ2-5, with D perhaps matching TRBD2 (5 bases). The V and J ends lost 5 bases and 11 bases respectively, with 21 bases between them. The CDR3 is made up of 14 amino acids. From germline, CDR1 is SEHNR and CDR2 FQNEAQ (reference sequence). The CDR3 DNA reads as TGTGCCAGCAGCCGCTTCTACTCCGCGGGTGAGCAGTACTTC. It yields the protein CASSRFYSAGEQYF.

The chain recombines TRBV5-4 with TRBJ1-2; TRBD1 aligns across 7 bases. This CDR3 region has 15 residues. Trimming removed 4 bases from V and 0 bases from J; junction bases left unmatched: 6. Germline loops: CDR1 SGHNT, CDR2 YYREEE (reference sequence). The CDR3 coding sequence is TGTGCCAGCAGCCCCGGGACAGCATCTAACTATGGCTACACCTTC. This encodes CASSPGTASNYGYTF.